Below, one TCR beta chain is given with its context. The sample comes from a study of cytomegalovirus exposure and HLA in healthy donors. Germline CDR1 reads SEHNR; CDR2 reads FQNEAQ (reference sequence). Trimming removed 7 bases from V and 1 base from J, with 14 bases in between. This CDR3 spans 14 amino acids. Primers for the PCR totalled 60 Vbeta and 13 Jbeta. Some clones are missing from TCRdb's copy, which holds only in-frame ones; the method was immunoSEQ multiplex PCR. The profile shows some 150,000 clones, more than 75% of them singletons. The receptor was isolated from a male donor in good health and CMV-seronegative. The rearrangement uses TRBV7-9 and TRBJ2-7; a possible D gene is TRBD2 (5 bases). The sequencing input was PBMCs. The CDR3 sequence: CASTPPGLSYEQYF. The DNA of the CDR3 is TGTGCCAGCACCCCACCAGGACTTTCCTACGAGCAGTACTTC.